This TCR beta chain was recorded in a study of regulatory T cells in long-lasting Graves disease. HTBI primers from iRepertoire and Arm-PCR of CDR3 regions yielded the TCR beta libraries. TCRdb reanalysed the multiplex PCR reads using MiXCR and keeps one entry per CDR3 protein. The table includes over 300,000 distinct CDR3 sequences, about 19% detected once. Germline loops: CDR1 SGHRS, CDR2 YFSETQ. J lost 2 bases, V lost 2 bases, and 4 bases had no gene match. The CDR3 has 17 amino acids. Described time point: persistent/refractory GD, antithyroid drugs over 5 years with positive TRAb. From RNA extracted from PBMCs, the TCR library was made.

The chain links TRBV5-1 to TRBJ2-5; 15 bases align to TRBD2. This receptor was obtained from a female donor with Graves disease. The starting material was peripheral blood mononuclear cells (PBMCs), obtained when the disease was refractory, from a patient treated with antithyroid drugs. The CDR3 DNA reads TGCGCCAGCAGCTTCGGGACTAGCGGGAGGAGGCAAGAGACCCAGTACTTC. The encoded protein is CASSFGTSGRRQETQYF. The full variable domain, in which reference TRBV5-1 and TRBJ2-5 provide the parts outside the CDR3, is KAGVTQTPRYLIKTRGQQVTLSCSPISGHRSVSWYQQTPGQGLQFLFEYFSETQRNKGNFPGRFSGRQFSNSRSEMNVSTLELGDSALYLCASSFGTSGRRQETQYFGPGTRLLVL.